What follows describes a single T cell receptor beta chain. The target antigen is unknown. The sample belongs to a study of shared clonotypes between healthy human individuals. In the study overall: Each donor had three CD4 naive, three CD4 memory, two CD8 naive and one CD8 memory plate.

Broader study findings: At large depth, rarefaction still showed sorted-subset sequencing to be incomplete.

CDR3 length: 13 residues. V gave up 6 bases and J gave up 7 bases, with 15 bases separating them. Germline lookup yields CDR1 GTSNPN and CDR2 SVGIG (reference sequence). Libraries were prepared by immunoSEQ multiplex PCR; TCRdb keeps only in-frame clonotypes and omits some of them. The profile covers some 2 million clones, with roughly 94% appearing a single time and 0.13% taken by the ten largest. Sequencing was done on a sample of naive CD4+ T cells sorted from blood. Subset given: CD45RA+ positively selected. The chain recombines TRBV30 with TRBJ1-4; the D is unclear. The sequence came from a man between 18 and 35 years old in good health. The CDR3 protein is CACLSGLGEKLFF. The CDR3 region has the DNA TGTGCCTGTTTGAGCGGGCTAGGTGAAAAACTGTTTTTT.